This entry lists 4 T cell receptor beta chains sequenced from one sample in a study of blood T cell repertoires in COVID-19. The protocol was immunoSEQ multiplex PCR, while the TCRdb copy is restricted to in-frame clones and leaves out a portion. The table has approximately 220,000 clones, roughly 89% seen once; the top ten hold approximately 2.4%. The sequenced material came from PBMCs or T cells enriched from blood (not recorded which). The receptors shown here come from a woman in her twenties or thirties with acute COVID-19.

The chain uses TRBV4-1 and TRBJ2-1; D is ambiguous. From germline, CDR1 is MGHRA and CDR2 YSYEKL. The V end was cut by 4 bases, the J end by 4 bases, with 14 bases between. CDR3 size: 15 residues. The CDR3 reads CASSPRVHFYNEQFF. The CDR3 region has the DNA TGCGCCAGCAGCCCCCGGGTCCACTTTTACAATGAGCAGTTCTTC.

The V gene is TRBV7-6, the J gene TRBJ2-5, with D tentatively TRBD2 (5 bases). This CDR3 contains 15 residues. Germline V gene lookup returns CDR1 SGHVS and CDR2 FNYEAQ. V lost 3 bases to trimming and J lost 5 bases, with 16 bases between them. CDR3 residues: CASSLEPGRGETQYF. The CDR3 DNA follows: TGTGCCAGCAGCTTGGAACCGGGCCGAGGGGAGACCCAGTACTTC.

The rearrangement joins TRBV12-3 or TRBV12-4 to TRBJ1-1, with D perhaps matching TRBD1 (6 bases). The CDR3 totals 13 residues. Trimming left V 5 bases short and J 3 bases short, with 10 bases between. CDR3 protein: CASSDTGYTEAFF. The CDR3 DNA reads TGTGCCAGCAGTGATACAGGGTACACTGAAGCTTTCTTT.

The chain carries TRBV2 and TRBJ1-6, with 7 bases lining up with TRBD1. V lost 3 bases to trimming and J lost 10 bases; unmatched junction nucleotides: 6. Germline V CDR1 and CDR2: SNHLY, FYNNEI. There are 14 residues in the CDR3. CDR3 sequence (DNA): TGTGCCAGCAGTGAGTGGGACAGATCCTCACCCCTCCACTTT. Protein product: CASSEWDRSSPLHF.